What follows are 29 T cell receptor beta chains derived from one specimen sequenced in a study of T cell responses to AZD1222 COVID-19 vaccine. TCRdb keeps only in-frame clones here, not all; method: immunoSEQ multiplex PCR. The table records about 160,000 clones, about 89% of them present only once. Material: peripheral blood, obtained on day 0 of AZD1222 vaccination. The receptors were sampled from an adult in good health.

The chain uses TRBV6-6 and TRBJ2-7; D remains ambiguous. Trimming pared 6 bases from V and 4 bases from J, leaving 10 bases between. Germline values: CDR1 MNHNY, CDR2 SVGAGI (reference sequence). This CDR3 has 12 amino acids. The CDR3 reads CASSLEAYEQYF. DNA for the CDR3: TGTGCCAGCAGCCTAGAGGCGTACGAGCAGTACTTC.

The J gene is TRBJ2-3, the V gene TRBV19; the match to TRBD1 covers 8 bases. Trimming at V came to 7 bases and at J to 6 bases, leaving 12 bases not matched to a gene. Germline loops: CDR1 LNHDA, CDR2 SQIVND (reference sequence). This CDR3 contains 15 residues. The CDR3 here is CASTLQGTGEDTQYF. The CDR3 bases are TGTGCCAGTACCCTCCAAGGGACAGGCGAGGATACGCAGTATTTT.

The V call is TRBV7-3, the J call TRBJ2-7; TRBD1 matches at 10 bases. The CDR3 has 14 residues. V gave up 5 bases and J gave up 2 bases; unmatched junction bases: 3. Germline loops: CDR1 SGHTA, CDR2 FQGTGA. CDR3 in DNA: TGTGCCAGCAGCCCGGGACAGGGGACCTACGAGCAGTACTTC. Protein: CASSPGQGTYEQYF.

The rearrangement joins TRBV20-1 to TRBJ2-1, with 10 bases lining up with TRBD1. Germline values: CDR1 DFQATT, CDR2 SNEGSKA (reference sequence). V lost 3 bases, J lost 7 bases, and 9 bases stayed unmatched. CDR3 length: 15 residues. The DNA of the CDR3 is TGCAGTGCTAGTCCTCCGGGACAGGGGACAAATGAGCAGTTCTTC. Encoded protein: CSASPPGQGTNEQFF.

The chain recombines TRBV27 with TRBJ1-2; D gene unclear. CDR3 size: 13 residues. Germline V gene lookup returns CDR1 MNHEY and CDR2 SMNVEV (reference sequence). Trimming removed 5 bases from V and 6 bases from J, with 13 bases in between. CDR3 DNA: TGTGCCAGCAGTCTCGGCCTGACTGATGGCTACACCTTC. The encoded protein is CASSLGLTDGYTF.

The chain has TRBV5-4 and TRBJ2-3; 7 positions agree with TRBD2. V was clipped by 3 bases and J by 14 bases; unmatched bases: 15. This CDR3 contains 14 residues. Germline-derived CDR1 and CDR2 are SGHNT and YYREEE (reference sequence). This CDR3 reads CASSSEHNGGKGYF. CDR3 nucleotide sequence: TGTGCCAGCAGCTCAGAACATAACGGGGGGAAGGGGTATTTT.

The gene calls are TRBV5-6 and TRBJ1-4; D is unresolved. This CDR3 comprises 14 residues. The germline V gene has CDR1 SGHDT and CDR2 YYEEEE. With 4 bases removed from V and 4 bases from J, the gap between germline ends came to 11 bases. In DNA form, the CDR3 reads TGTGCCAGCAGCCGGAGGACCCTTAATGAAAAACTGTTTTTT. Amino acids: CASSRRTLNEKLFF. The full variable domain, in which reference TRBV5-6 and TRBJ1-4 provide the parts outside the CDR3, is DAGVTQSPTHLIKTRGQQVTLRCSPKSGHDTVSWYQQALGQGPQFIFQYYEEEERQRGNFPDRFSGHQFPNYSSELNVNALLLGDSALYLCASSRRTLNEKLFFGSGTQLSVL.

The chain couples TRBV2 to TRBJ1-1, with D uncertain. The CDR3 consists of 13 residues. V lost 10 bases, J lost 5 bases, and 17 bases lay in between. From germline, CDR1 is SNHLY and CDR2 FYNNEI. The CDR3 sequence is CATQVVPQTEAFF. The DNA of the CDR3 is TGTGCCACCCAGGTGGTCCCGCAGACTGAAGCTTTCTTT.

This clone turned up a few times. The J gene is TRBJ1-1, the V gene TRBV5-4; TRBD1 might be the D (6 bases). CDR3 length: 13 amino acids. CDR1 and CDR2 from the germline V gene are SGHNT and YYREEE (reference sequence). Trimming took 4 bases from V and 1 from J, leaving 8 bases between them. CDR3 loop: CASSHRANTEAFF. CDR3 nucleotide sequence: TGTGCCAGCAGCCACAGGGCGAACACTGAAGCTTTCTTT.

The chain links TRBV4-2 to TRBJ2-2; D gene ambiguous. Trimming cost V 0 bases and J 4 bases, with 15 bases left between them. CDR1 and CDR2 from the germline V gene are LGHNA and YNFKEQ. CDR3 length: 17 amino acids. CDR3 nucleotides: TGTGCCAGCAGCCAAGATGCTGGGATGAAACCCACCGGGGAGCTGTTTTTT. This translates into CASSQDAGMKPTGELFF.

This clone occurred many times. The V and J genes are TRBV6-2 or TRBV6-3 and TRBJ2-3; 7 bases agree with TRBD2. J lost 3 bases, V lost 2 bases, and 11 bases had no gene match. This CDR3 has 17 amino acids. Germline CDR1 and CDR2: MNHEY and SVGEGT. CDR3 in amino acids: CASSYTIAAGLTDTQYF. Here the CDR3 DNA reads TGTGCCAGCAGTTACACTATAGCAGCGGGGCTAACAGATACGCAGTATTTT.

The chain combines TRBV28 with TRBJ2-7; 12 bases match TRBD2. CDR3 length equals 16 residues. Germline V gene sequence: CDR1 MDHEN, CDR2 SYDVKM. V trimming: 6 bases; J trimming: 3 bases; junction bases outside the gene matches: 9. This chain's CDR3 is CASSYKGLAGYYEQYF. As DNA, the CDR3 is TGTGCCAGCAGCTACAAAGGACTAGCGGGATACTACGAGCAGTACTTC.

The chain employs TRBV6-5 and TRBJ1-5; 9 bases match TRBD1. The CDR3 is 15 amino acids. Looked up from germline, CDR1 is MNHEY and CDR2 is SVGAGI. With V trimmed by 8 bases and J by 6 bases, 11 bases remained unmatched. In DNA, the CDR3 is TGTGCCAGCCCTTACACCCGGGACAGGGTTCAGCCCCAGCATTTT. It is translated as CASPYTRDRVQPQHF.

This clone was recorded once. V is TRBV30 and J is TRBJ2-1; 7 bases fit TRBD2. The CDR3 has 16 amino acids. Looked up from germline, CDR1 is GTSNPN and CDR2 is SVGIG (reference sequence). J lost 6 bases, V lost 3 bases, and 14 bases had no gene match. The CDR3 sequence: CAWRAPLAETVNEQFF. The CDR3 nucleotides are TGTGCCTGGAGGGCCCCCCTAGCGGAAACCGTCAATGAGCAGTTCTTC.

This clone was detected only once. The chain joins TRBV28 to TRBJ2-5; D call uncertain. Trimming removed 9 bases from V and 0 bases from J, with 2 bases in between. The CDR3 is 10 residues long. The germline V gene has CDR1 MDHEN and CDR2 SYDVKM. CDR3 in amino acids: CARDQETQYF. For the CDR3, the DNA is TGTGCCAGGGACCAAGAGACCCAGTACTTC.

The chain recombines TRBV30 with TRBJ1-2; TRBD1 might be the D (5 bases). From germline, CDR1 is GTSNPN and CDR2 SVGIG (reference sequence). The CDR3 loop spans 15 amino acids. V was pared by 3 bases and J by 7 bases, with 21 bases between. CDR3 protein: CAWRERDRLTGGYTF. The CDR3 nucleotides read TGTGCCTGGAGGGAAAGGGACCGCCTAACGGGTGGCTACACCTTC. The whole variable domain, remainder taken from reference TRBV30 and TRBJ1-2, is SQTIHQWPATLVQPVGSPLSLECTVEGTSNPNLYWYRQAAGRGLQLLFYSVGIGQISSEVPQNLSASRPQDRQFILSSKKLLLSDSGFYLCAWRERDRLTGGYTFGSGTRLTVV.

V usage is TRBV5-4 and J usage is TRBJ2-7, with D hard to call. Trimming left V 1 base short and J 2 bases short, with 10 bases between. The CDR3 is 14 amino acids. Looked up from germline, CDR1 is SGHNT and CDR2 is YYREEE (reference sequence). CDR3 DNA sequence: TGTGCCAGCAGCTTGTCGAGCGACGCCTACGAGCAGTACTTC. This gives the protein CASSLSSDAYEQYF. The full variable domain, its missing parts supplied by reference TRBV5-4 and TRBJ2-7, is ETGVTQSPTHLIKTRGQQVTLRCSSQSGHNTVSWYQQALGQGPQFIFQYYREEENGRGNFPPRFSGLQFPNYSSELNVNALELDDSALYLCASSLSSDAYEQYFGPGTRLTVT.

With respect to this clone: This CDR3 is missing its conserved last phenylalanine or tryptophan, likely due to a read error. It is unclear where the CDR3 begins or ends on the DNA, so no DNA is shown, and the CDR3 is as TCRdb lists it. The chain couples TRBV20-1 to TRBJ1-2; the table's D call TRBD1 went unverified against the DNA. The CDR3 is made up of 10 amino acids, end residues included. The germline V gene encodes CDR1 DFQATT and CDR2 SNEGSKA (reference sequence). The CDR3 is CSALLGQGAI.

DNA for the CDR3: TGTGCCAGCAGCCAACCGGGACCGCGCCGCGAGCAGTACTTC. This translates into CASSQPGPRREQYF. V usage is TRBV7-6 and J usage is TRBJ2-7; D is possibly TRBD1 or TRBD2 (5 bases each). In germline, CDR1 is SGHVS, CDR2 FNYEAQ. CDR3 size: 14 residues. V was trimmed by 5 bases and J by 6 bases, leaving 17 bases between them.

The CDR3 spells CASSLDGGPSRTQYF. CDR3 nucleotide sequence: TGTGCCAGCAGCTTAGATGGCGGACCCTCTCGAACGCAGTATTTT. The rearrangement links TRBV7-2 to TRBJ2-3; D unclear. Trimming stripped 1 base from V and 9 bases from J, with 17 bases between. Germline lookup yields CDR1 SGHTA and CDR2 FQGNSA. The CDR3 extends over 15 amino acids.

The chain links TRBV30 to TRBJ2-7, with D unresolved. The CDR3 runs to 16 residues. The V end lost 0 bases, the J end lost 1 base, and 16 bases lay between the germline ends. Germline V gene lookup returns CDR1 GTSNPN and CDR2 SVGIG (reference sequence). The CDR3 DNA reads as TGTGCCTGGAGTGTACCCCAGTATAGTATTTCCTACGAGCAGTACTTC. The encoded protein is CAWSVPQYSISYEQYF.

The rearrangement uses TRBV28 and TRBJ1-6; D is possibly TRBD1 (6 bases). With 7 bases removed from V and 0 bases from J, the gap between germline ends came to 19 bases. The CDR3 spans 18 residues. Per the germline V gene, CDR1 is MDHEN and CDR2 is SYDVKM. CDR3 loop: CASTYLLQGGSYNSPLHF. The CDR3 DNA follows: TGTGCCAGCACCTATCTCCTACAGGGCGGCTCCTATAATTCACCCCTCCACTTT.

V is TRBV5-4 and J is TRBJ2-2; the match to TRBD2 covers 9 bases. CDR1 SGHNT and CDR2 YYREEE come from the germline V gene (reference sequence). V shed 0 bases and J 5 bases; nucleotides not matched to a gene: 2. There are 15 residues in the CDR3. CDR3 residues: CASSLVSGRTGELFF. The DNA for the CDR3 is TGTGCCAGCAGCTTGGTCAGCGGGAGGACCGGGGAGCTGTTTTTT.

The J gene is TRBJ2-3, the V gene TRBV9, with TRBD2 matching 9 bases. This CDR3 is built from 16 residues. The ends lost 1 base at V and 2 bases at J; junction bases unmatched: 5. Germline CDR1 reads SGDLS; CDR2 reads YYNGEE. The CDR3 DNA reads as TGTGCCAGCAGCGTACAAGCGGGGGGAACCACAGATACGCAGTATTTT. It yields the protein CASSVQAGGTTDTQYF.

J is TRBJ2-1 and V is TRBV23-1; no clear D. TRBV23-1 is labeled an ORF, and its function is uncertain. The CDR3 extends over 16 amino acids. With 1 base removed from V and 2 bases from J, the gap between germline ends came to 12 bases. The CDR3 protein is CASSQFRRTTYNEQFF. The CDR3 DNA reads TGCGCCAGCAGTCAATTCAGGCGGACGACCTACAATGAGCAGTTCTTC.

This clone was detected a few times. For the CDR3, the DNA is TGTGCCAGCTCACCGCCTACAGGATATGGCTACACCTTC. Encoded protein: CASSPPTGYGYTF. This chain links TRBV18 with TRBJ1-2, with a weak D call TRBD1 (5 bases). The CDR3 is 13 residues long. Germline V gene sequence: CDR1 KGHSH, CDR2 LQKENI. Trimming took off 3 bases at V and 5 bases at J, with 10 bases between the two ends.

V usage is TRBV11-2 and J usage is TRBJ1-5, with 9 bases aligning to TRBD1. V lost 4 bases and J lost 6; bases outside the gene matches: 4. Germline V lookup: CDR1 SGHAT, CDR2 FQNNGV. This CDR3 comprises 14 residues. The chain's CDR3 is CASSSDRGGQPQHF. The CDR3 DNA sequence: TGTGCCAGCAGCTCGGACAGGGGAGGTCAGCCCCAGCATTTT.

The J gene is TRBJ1-4, the V gene TRBV18, with D perhaps matching TRBD1 (5 bases). V lost 6 bases to trimming and J lost 6 bases, with 14 bases between them. This CDR3 spans 14 amino acids. Germline CDR1 reads KGHSH; CDR2 reads LQKENI. CDR3 loop: CASSPSRVDEKLFF. CDR3 DNA sequence: TGTGCCAGCTCCCCGAGCAGGGTAGATGAAAAACTGTTTTTT.

The CDR3, as DNA: TGTGCCAGCAGCCATGAACAGGGGGTAGAGAACACTGAAGCTTTCTTT. It is translated as CASSHEQGVENTEAFF. The gene calls are TRBV4-2 and TRBJ1-1; 8 nucleotides align to TRBD1. The CDR3 length is 16 residues. With 3 bases clipped from V and 1 base from J, the junction kept 7 bases outside the gene matches. Germline V gene sequence: CDR1 LGHNA, CDR2 YNFKEQ.